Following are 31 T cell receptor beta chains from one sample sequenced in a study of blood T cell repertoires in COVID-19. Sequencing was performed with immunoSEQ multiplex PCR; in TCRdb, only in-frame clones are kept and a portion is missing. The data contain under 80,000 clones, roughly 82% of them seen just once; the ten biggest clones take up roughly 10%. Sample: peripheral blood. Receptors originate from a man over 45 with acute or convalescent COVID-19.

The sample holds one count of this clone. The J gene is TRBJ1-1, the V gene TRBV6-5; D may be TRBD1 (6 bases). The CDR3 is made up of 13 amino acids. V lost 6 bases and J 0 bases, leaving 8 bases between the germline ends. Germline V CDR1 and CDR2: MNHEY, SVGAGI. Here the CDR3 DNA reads TGTGCCAGCAGAAGGGACATGAACACTGAAGCTTTCTTT. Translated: CASRRDMNTEAFF.

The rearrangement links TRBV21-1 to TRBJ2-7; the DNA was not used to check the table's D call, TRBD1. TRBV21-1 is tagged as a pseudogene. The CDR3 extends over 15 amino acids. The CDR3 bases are TGTGCCAGCAGCAAAGGTTGGGACAGAACCTACGAGCAGTACTTC. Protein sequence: CASSKGWDRTYEQYF.

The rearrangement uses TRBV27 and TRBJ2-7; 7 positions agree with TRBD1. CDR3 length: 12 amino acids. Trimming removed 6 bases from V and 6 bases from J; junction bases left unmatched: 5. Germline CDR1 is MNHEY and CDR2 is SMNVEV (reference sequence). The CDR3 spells CASRENRGEQYF. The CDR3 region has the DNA TGTGCCAGCAGAGAAAACAGGGGCGAGCAGTACTTC.

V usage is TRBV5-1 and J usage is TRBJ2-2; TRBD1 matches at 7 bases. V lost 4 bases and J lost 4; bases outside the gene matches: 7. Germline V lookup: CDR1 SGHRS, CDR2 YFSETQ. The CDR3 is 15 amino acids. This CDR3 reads CASSETGTATGELFF. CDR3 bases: TGCGCCAGCAGCGAAACCGGGACAGCCACCGGGGAGCTGTTTTTT.

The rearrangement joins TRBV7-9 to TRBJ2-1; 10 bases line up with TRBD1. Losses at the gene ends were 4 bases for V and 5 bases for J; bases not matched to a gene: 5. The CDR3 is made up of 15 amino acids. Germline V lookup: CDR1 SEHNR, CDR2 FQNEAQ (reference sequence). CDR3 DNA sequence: TGTGCCAGCAGCTCCGGACAGGGGGTAAACAATGAGCAGTTCTTC. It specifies CASSSGQGVNNEQFF.

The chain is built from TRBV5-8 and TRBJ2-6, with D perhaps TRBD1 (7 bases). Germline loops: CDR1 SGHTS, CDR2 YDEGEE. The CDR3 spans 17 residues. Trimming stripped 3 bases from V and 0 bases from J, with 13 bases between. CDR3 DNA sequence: TGTGCCAGCAGCTGGGGGGACAGCCTCTCTGGGGCCAACGTCCTGACTTTC. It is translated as CASSWGDSLSGANVLTF. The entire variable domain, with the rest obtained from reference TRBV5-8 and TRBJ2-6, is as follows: EAGVTQSPTHLIKTRGQQATLRCSPISGHTSVYWYQQALGLGLQFLLWYDEGEERNRGNFPPRFSGRQFPNYSSELNVNALELEDSALYLCASSWGDSLSGANVLTFGAGSRLTVL.

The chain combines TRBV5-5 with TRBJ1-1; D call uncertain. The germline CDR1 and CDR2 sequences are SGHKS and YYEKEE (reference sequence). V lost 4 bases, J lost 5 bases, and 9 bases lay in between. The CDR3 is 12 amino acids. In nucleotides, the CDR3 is TGTGCCAGCAGCCGACGAGGAACTGAAGCTTTCTTT. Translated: CASSRRGTEAFF. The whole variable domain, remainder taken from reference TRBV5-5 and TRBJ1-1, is DAGVTQSPTHLIKTRGQQVTLRCSPISGHKSVSWYQQVLGQGPQFIFQYYEKEERGRGNFPDRFSARQFPNYSSELNVNALLLGDSALYLCASSRRGTEAFFGQGTRLTVV.

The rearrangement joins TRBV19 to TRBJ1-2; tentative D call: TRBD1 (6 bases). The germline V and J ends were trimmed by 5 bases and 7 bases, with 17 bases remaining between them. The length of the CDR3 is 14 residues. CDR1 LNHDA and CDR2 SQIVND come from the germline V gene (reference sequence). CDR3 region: CASSEGQSFFGYTF. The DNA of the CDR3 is TGTGCCAGTAGTGAAGGACAGTCCTTCTTTGGCTACACCTTC.

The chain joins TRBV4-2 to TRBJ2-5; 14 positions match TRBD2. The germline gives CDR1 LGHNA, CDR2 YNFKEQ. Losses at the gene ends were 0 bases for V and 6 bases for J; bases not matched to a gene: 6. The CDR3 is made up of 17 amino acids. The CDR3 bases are TGTGCCAGCAGCCAAGAGGGGACTAGCGGGAGCGGGCAGACCCAGTACTTC. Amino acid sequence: CASSQEGTSGSGQTQYF.

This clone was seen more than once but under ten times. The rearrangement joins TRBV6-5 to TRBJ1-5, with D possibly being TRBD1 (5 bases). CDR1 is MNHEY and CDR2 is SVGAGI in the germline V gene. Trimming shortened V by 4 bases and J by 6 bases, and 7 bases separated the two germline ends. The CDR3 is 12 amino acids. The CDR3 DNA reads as TGTGCCAGCAGTTTTCAGGGTCAGCCCCAGCATTTT. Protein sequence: CASSFQGQPQHF.

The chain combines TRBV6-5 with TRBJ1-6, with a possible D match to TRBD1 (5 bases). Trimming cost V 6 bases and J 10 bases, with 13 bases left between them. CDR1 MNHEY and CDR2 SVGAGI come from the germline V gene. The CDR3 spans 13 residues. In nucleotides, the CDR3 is TGTGCCAGCAGGTCCCAGGGTGGATCACCCCTCCACTTT. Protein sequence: CASRSQGGSPLHF.

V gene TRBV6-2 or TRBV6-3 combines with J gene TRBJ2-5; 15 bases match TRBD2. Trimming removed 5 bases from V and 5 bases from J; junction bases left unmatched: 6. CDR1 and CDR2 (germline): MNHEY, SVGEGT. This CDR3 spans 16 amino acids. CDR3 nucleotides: TGTGCCAGCAGTCGCGGACTAGCGGGGGGGCGGGAGACCCAGTACTTC. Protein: CASSRGLAGGRETQYF.

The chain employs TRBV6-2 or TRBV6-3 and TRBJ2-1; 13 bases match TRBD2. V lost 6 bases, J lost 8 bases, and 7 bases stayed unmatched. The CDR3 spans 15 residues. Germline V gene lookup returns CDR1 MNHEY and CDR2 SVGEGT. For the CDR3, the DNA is TGTGCCAGCAGCAGGACTAGCGGGAGAGTAGATGAGCAGTTCTTC. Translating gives CASSRTSGRVDEQFF.

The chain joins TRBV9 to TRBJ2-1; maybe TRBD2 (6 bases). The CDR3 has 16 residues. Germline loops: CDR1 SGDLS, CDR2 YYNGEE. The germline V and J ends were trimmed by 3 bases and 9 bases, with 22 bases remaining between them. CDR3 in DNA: TGTGCCAGCAGCGAGTTCTATGGGCGGGACTGGGGTGAGCAGTTCTTC. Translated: CASSEFYGRDWGEQFF.

CDR3 protein: CASSYSTIEREMGTDTQYF. CDR3 nucleotide sequence: TGCGCCAGCAGCTATTCCACCATTGAGCGGGAGATGGGCACAGATACGCAGTATTTT. The rearrangement joins TRBV5-1 to TRBJ2-3, with 8 bases identical to TRBD2. The CDR3 sequence is 19 residues long. Germline V gives CDR1 SGHRS, CDR2 YFSETQ. Trimming took 3 bases from V and 1 from J; bases not matched to a gene: 16.

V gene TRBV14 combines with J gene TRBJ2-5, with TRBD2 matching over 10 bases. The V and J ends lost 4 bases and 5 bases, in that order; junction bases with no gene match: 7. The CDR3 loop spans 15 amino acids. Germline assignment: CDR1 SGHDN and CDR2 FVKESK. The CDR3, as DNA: TGTGCCAGCAGCCCCCTGGGGACTAGCGTGGAGACCCAGTACTTC. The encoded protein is CASSPLGTSVETQYF.

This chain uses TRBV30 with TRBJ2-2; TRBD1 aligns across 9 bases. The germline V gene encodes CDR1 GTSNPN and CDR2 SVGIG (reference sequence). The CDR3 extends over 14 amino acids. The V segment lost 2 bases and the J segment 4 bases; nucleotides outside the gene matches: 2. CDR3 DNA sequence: TGTGCCTGGAGTCGGACAGGGGCCACCGGGGAGCTGTTTTTT. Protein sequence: CAWSRTGATGELFF.

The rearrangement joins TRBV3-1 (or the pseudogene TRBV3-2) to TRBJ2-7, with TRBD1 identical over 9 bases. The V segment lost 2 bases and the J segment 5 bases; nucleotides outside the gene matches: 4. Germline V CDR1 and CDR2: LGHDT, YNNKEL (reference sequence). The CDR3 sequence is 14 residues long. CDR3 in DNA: TGTGCCAGCAGCCAACGGGACAGGGTTCACGAGCAGTACTTC. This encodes CASSQRDRVHEQYF.

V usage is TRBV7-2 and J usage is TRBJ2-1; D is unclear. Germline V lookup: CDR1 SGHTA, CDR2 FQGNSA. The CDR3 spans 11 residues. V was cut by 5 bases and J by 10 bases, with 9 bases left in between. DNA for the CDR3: TGTGCCAGCAGCCTTACGACAGAGCAGTTCTTC. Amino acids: CASSLTTEQFF.

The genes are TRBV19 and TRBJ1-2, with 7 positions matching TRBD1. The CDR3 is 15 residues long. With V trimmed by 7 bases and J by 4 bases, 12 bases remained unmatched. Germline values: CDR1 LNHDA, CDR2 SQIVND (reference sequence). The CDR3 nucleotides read TGTGCCAGTACCATTAGGACAGGCTTGAGCTATGGCTACACCTTC. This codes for CASTIRTGLSYGYTF.

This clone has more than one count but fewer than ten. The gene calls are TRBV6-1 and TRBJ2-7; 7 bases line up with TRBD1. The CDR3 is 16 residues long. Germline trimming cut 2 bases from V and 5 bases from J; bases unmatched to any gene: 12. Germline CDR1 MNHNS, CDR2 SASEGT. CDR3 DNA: TGTGCCAGCAGTGAAACATCGGGACAGTGGACAAACGAGCAGTACTTC. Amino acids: CASSETSGQWTNEQYF.

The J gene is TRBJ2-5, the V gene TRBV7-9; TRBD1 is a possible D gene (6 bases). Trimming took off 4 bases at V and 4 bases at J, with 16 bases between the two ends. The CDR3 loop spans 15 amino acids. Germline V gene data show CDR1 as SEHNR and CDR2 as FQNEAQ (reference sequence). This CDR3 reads CASSSRTGMGETQYF. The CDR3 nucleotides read TGTGCCAGCAGCTCAAGAACAGGGATGGGAGAGACCCAGTACTTC.

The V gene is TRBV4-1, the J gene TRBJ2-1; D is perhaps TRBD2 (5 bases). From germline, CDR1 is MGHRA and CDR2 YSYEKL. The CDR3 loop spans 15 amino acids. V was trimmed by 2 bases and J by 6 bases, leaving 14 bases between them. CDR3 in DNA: TGCGCCAGCAGCCAAACCAAAAGGGAGAGCAATGAGCAGTTCTTC. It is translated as CASSQTKRESNEQFF.

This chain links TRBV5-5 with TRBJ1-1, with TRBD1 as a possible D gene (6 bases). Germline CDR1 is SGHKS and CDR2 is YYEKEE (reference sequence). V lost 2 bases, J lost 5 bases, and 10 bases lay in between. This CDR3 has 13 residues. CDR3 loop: CASSFNRATEAFF. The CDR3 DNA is TGTGCCAGCAGCTTCAACAGGGCTACTGAAGCTTTCTTT.

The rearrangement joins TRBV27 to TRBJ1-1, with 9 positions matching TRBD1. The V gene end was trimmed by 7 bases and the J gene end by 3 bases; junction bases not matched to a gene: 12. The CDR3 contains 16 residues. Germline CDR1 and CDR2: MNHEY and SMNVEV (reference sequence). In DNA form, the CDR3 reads TGTGCCAGCAACTCTTGGGACAGGGCACCCGACACTGAAGCTTTCTTT. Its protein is CASNSWDRAPDTEAFF.

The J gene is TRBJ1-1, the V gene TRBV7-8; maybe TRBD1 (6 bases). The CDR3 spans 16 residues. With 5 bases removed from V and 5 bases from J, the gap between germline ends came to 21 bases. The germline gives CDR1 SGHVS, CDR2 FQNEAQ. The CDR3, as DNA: TGTGCCAGCAGCCGGAGCTCCCCAGGGGCTCGAACTGAAGCTTTCTTT. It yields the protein CASSRSSPGARTEAFF.

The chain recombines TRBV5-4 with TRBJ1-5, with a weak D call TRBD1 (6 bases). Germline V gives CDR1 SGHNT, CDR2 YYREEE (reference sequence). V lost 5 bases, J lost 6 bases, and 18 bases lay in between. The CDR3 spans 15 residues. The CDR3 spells CASSAGGGAGQPQHF. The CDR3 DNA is TGTGCCAGCAGTGCCGGGGGGGGCGCCGGTCAGCCCCAGCATTTT.

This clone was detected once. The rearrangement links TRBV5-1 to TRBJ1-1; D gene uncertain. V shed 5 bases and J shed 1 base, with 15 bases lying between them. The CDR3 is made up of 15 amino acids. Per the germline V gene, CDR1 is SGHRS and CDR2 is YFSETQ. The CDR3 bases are TGCGCCAGCAGTCTTACATCCGTCCCGAACACTGAAGCTTTCTTT. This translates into CASSLTSVPNTEAFF.

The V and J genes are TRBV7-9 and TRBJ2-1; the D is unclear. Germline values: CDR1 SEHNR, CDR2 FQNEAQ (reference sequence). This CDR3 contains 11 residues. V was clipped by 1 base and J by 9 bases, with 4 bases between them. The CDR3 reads CASSLVAEQFF. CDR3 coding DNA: TGTGCCAGCAGCTTAGTAGCTGAGCAGTTCTTC.

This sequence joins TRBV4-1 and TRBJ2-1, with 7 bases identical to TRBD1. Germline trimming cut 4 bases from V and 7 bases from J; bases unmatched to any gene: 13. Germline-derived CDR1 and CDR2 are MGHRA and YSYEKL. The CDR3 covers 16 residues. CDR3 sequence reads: CASSLREQGRKNEQFF. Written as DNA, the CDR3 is TGCGCCAGCAGCCTCCGAGAACAGGGGCGCAAGAATGAGCAGTTCTTC.

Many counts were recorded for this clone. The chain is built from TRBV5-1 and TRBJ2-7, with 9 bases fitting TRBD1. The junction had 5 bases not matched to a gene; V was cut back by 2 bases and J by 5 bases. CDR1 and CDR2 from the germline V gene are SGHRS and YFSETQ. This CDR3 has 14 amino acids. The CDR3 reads CASSFGRDRDEQYF. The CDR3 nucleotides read TGCGCCAGCAGCTTTGGCCGGGACAGGGACGAGCAGTACTTC.